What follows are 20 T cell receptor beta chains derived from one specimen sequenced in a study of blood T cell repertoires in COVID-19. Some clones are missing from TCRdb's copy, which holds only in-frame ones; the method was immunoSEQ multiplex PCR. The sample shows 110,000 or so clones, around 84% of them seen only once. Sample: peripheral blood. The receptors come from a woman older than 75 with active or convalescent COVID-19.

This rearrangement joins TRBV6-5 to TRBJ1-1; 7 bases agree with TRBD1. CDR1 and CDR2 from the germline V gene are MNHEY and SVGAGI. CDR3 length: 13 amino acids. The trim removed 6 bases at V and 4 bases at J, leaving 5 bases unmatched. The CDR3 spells CASRNDRATEAFF. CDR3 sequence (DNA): TGTGCCAGCAGGAATGACAGGGCCACTGAAGCTTTCTTT.

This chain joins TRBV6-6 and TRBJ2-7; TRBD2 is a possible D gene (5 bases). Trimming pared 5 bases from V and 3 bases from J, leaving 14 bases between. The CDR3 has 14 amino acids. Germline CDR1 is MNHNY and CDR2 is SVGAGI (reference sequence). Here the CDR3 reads CASSRTRTIYEQYF. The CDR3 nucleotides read TGTGCCAGCAGTCGAACTAGGACCATCTACGAGCAGTACTTC.

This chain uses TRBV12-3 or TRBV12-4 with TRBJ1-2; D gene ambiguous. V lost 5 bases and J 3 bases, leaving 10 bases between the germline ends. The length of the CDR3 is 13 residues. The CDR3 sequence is CASSGETYYGYTF. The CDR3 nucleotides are TGTGCCAGCAGTGGGGAGACGTACTATGGCTACACCTTC.

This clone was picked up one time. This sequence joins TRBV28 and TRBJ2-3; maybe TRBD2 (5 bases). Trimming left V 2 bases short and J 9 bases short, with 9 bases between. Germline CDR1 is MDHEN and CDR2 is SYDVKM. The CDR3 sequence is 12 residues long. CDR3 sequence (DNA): TGTGCCAGCAGTTTAAAGAGGGAGACGCAGTATTTT. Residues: CASSLKRETQYF. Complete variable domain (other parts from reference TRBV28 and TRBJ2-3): DVKVTQSSRYLVKRTGEKVFLECVQDMDHENMFWYRQDPGLGLRLIYFSYDVKMKEKGDIPEGYSVSREKKERFSLILESASTNQTSMYLCASSLKRETQYFGPGTRLTVL.

CDR3 bases: TGTGCCAGCAGTTTCGACAGAGCCTACGAGCAGTACTTC. Amino acid sequence: CASSFDRAYEQYF. V is TRBV6-5 and J is TRBJ2-7, with a tentative D call TRBD1 (5 bases). The CDR3 is 13 residues long. Germline V CDR1 and CDR2: MNHEY, SVGAGI. The ends were cut back, 4 bases at V and 2 bases at J, with 9 bases in the middle.

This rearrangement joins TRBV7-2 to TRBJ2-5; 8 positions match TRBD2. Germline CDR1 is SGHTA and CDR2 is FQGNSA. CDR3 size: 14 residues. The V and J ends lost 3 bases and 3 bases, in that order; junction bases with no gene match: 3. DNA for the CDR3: TGTGCCAGCAGCTTTATCGGGAGGGAAGAGACCCAGTACTTC. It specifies CASSFIGREETQYF. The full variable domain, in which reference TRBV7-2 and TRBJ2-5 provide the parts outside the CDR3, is GAGVSQSPSNKVTEKGKDVELRCDPISGHTALYWYRQSLGQGLEFLIYFQGNSAPDKSGLPSDRFSAERTGGSVSTLTIQRTQQEDSAVYLCASSFIGREETQYFGPGTRLLVL.

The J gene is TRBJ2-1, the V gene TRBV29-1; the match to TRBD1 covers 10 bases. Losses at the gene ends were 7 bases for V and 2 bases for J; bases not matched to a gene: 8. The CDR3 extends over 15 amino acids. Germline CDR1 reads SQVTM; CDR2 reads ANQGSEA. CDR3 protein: CSAQTGGNPYNEQFF. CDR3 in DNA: TGCAGCGCCCAGACAGGGGGCAATCCCTACAATGAGCAGTTCTTC.

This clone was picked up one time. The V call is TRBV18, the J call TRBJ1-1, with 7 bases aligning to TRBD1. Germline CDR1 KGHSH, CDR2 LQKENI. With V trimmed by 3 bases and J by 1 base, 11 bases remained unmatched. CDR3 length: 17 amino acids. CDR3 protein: CASSPPGGDSRNTEAFF. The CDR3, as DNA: TGTGCCAGCTCACCTCCCGGCGGGGACAGTCGGAACACTGAAGCTTTCTTT.

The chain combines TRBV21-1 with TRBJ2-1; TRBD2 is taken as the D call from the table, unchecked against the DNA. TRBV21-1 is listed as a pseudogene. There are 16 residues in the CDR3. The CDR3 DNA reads TGTGCCAGCAGCAAAGATCGTAGCGGGAGGTACAATGAGCAGTTCTTC. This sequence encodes CASSKDRSGRYNEQFF.

CDR3 loop: CATNSGEGDQPQHF. Written as DNA, the CDR3 is TGTGCCACCAACAGCGGAGAGGGCGATCAGCCCCAGCATTTT. The chain is built from TRBV19 and TRBJ1-5; D not resolved. Trimming pared 10 bases from V and 5 bases from J, leaving 18 bases between. The CDR3 has 14 amino acids. The V gene's germline CDR1 is LNHDA and CDR2 SQIVND (reference sequence).

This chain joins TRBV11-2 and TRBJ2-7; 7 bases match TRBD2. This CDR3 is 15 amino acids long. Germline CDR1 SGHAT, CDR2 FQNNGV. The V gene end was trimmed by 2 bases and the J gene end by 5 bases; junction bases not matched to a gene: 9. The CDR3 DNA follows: TGTGCCAGCAGCTTATACCGGGCGGGAGCCAACGAGCAGTACTTC. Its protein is CASSLYRAGANEQYF. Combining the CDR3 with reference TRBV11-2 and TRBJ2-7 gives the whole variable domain EAGVAQSPRYKIIEKRQSVAFWCNPISGHATLYWYQQILGQGPKLLIQFQNNGVVDDSQLPKDRFSAERLKGVDSTLKIQPAKLEDSAVYLCASSLYRAGANEQYFGPGTRLTVT.

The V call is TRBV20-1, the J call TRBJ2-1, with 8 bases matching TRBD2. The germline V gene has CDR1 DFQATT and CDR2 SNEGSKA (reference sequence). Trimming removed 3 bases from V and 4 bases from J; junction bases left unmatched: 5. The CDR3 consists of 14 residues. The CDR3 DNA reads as TGCAGTGCTAGTCCTAGCGGGTTATACAATGAGCAGTTCTTC. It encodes CSASPSGLYNEQFF.

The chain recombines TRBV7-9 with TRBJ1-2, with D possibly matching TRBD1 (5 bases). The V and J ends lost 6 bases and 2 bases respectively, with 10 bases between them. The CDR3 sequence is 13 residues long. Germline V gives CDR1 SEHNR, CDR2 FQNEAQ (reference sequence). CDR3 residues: CASRPDSNYGYTF. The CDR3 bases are TGTGCCAGCAGGCCCGACAGCAACTATGGCTACACCTTC.

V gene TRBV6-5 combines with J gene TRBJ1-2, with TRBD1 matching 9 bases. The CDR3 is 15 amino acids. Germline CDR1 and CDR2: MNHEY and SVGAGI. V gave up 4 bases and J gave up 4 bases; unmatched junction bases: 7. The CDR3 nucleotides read TGTGCCAGCAGTTCTACAGGGGGCAGTAGCTATGGCTACACCTTC. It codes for CASSSTGGSSYGYTF.

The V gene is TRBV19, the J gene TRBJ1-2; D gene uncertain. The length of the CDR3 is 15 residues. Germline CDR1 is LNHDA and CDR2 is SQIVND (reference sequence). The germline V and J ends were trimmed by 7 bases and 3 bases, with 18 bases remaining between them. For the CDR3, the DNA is TGTGCCAGTACCTTATCCCCACTTACAGACTATGGCTACACCTTC. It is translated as CASTLSPLTDYGYTF.

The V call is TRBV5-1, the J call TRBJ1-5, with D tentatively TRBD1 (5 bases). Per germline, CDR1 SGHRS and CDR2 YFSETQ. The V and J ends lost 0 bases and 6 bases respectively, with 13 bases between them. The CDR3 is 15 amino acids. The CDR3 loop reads CASSLGTPSSQPQHF. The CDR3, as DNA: TGCGCCAGCAGCTTGGGGACACCCTCATCTCAGCCCCAGCATTTT.

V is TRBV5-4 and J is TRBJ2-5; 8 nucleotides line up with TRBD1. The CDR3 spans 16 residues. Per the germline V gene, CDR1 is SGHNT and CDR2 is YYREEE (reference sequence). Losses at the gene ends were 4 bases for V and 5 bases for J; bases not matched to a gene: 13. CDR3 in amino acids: CASSPDQGALSETQYF. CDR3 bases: TGTGCCAGCAGCCCCGACCAGGGGGCATTGTCGGAGACCCAGTACTTC.

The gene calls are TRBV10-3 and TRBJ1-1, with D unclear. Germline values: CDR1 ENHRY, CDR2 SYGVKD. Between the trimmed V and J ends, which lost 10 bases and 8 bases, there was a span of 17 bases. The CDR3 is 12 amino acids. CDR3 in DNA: TGTGCCACGTCACGCGGGAGGTCGGAAGCTTTCTTT. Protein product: CATSRGRSEAFF.

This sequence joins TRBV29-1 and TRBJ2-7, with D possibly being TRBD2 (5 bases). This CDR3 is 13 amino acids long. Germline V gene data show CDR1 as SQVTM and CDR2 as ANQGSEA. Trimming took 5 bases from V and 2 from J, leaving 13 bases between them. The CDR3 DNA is TGCAGCGTTCAATTGGGAGAGGCCTACGAGCAGTACTTC. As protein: CSVQLGEAYEQYF.

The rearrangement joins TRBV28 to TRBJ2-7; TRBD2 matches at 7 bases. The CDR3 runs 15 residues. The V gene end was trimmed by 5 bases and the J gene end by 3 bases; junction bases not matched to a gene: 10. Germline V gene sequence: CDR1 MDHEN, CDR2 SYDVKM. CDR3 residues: CASSPPRDYNYEQYF. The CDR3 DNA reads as TGTGCCAGCAGTCCCCCACGGGACTACAACTACGAGCAGTACTTC.